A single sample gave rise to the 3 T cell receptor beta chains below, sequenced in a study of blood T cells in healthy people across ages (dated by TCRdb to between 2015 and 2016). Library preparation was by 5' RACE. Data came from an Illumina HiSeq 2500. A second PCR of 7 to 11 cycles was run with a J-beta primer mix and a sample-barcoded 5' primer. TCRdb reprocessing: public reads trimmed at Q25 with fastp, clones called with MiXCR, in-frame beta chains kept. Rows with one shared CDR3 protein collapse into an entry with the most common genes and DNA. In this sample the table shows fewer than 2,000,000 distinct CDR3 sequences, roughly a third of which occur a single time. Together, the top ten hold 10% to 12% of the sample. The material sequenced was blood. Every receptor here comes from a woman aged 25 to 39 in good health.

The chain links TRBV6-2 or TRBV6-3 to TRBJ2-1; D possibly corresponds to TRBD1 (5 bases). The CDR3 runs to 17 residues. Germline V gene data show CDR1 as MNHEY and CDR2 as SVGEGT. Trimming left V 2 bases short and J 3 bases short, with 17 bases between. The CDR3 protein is CASSYGMWGKSYNEQFF. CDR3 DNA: TGTGCCAGCAGTTACGGCATGTGGGGCAAAAGCTACAATGAGCAGTTCTTC.

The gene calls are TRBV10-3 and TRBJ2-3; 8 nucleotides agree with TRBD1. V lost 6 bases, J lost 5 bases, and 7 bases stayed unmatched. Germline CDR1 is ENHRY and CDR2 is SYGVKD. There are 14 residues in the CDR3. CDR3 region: CAIRRDRGGDTQYF. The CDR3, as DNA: TGTGCCATCAGACGCGACAGGGGTGGAGATACGCAGTATTTT.

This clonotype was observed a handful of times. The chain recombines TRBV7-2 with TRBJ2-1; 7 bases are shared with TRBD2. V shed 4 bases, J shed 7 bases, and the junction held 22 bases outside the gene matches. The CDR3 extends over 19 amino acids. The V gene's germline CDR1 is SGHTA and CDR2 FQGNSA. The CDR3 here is CASSSQTPFEGGPLNEQFF. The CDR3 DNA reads TGTGCCAGCAGCTCCCAAACCCCGTTTGAGGGAGGGCCTTTAAATGAGCAGTTCTTC.